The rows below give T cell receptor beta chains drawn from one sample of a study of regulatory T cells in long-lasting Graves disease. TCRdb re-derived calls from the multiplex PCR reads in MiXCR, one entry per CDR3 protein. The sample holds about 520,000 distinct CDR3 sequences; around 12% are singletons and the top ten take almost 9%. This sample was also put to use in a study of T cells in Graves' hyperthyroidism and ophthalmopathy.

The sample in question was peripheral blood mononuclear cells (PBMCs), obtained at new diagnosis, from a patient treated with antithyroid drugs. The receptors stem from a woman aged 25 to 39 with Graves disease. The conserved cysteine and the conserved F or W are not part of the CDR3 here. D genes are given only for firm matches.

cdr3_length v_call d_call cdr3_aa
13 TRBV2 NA AGNVQGSDTGELF
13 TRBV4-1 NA ASSHDDGMNQPQH
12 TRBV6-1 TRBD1 ATWDRTFSYEQY
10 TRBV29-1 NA SVLMGTDTQY
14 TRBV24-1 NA ATSDFAAGRGNEQF
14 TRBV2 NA ASSEIRAEWGTEAF
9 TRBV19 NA ASSIRETQY
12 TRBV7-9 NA ASSFGVTYNEQF
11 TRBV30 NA AWSQGYVETQY
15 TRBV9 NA ASTIQPSGQGTYEQY
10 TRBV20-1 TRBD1 SARQGAYEQY
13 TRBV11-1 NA ASSSVLAASYEQY
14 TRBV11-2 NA ASSVSGVGRSYEQY
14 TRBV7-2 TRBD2 ASSLPSGRVTGELF
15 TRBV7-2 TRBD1 ASSYDFVAGGNYGYT
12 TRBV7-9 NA ASSLASGLGTQF